The rows below give T cell receptor beta chains drawn from one sample of a study of blood T cell repertoires in COVID-19. The protocol was immunoSEQ multiplex PCR, while the TCRdb copy is restricted to in-frame clones and leaves out a portion. The sample carries just under 50,000 clones, around 90% recorded once. Sequenced material: peripheral blood. The receptors were sampled from a human donor in a cohort sampled during active COVID-19. Each CDR3 is given with its conserved first and last residue. D genes are given only for firm matches. Size values are once, few and many counts, or a class for expanded clones, and some rows have none.

TRBV10-3	TRBJ1-1	TRBD1	NA	TGTGCCACCAAGGGACAGGCGAACACTGAAGCTTTCTTT	CATKGQANTEAFF
TRBV3-1/TRBV3-2	TRBJ2-5	TRBD2	NA	TGTGCCAGCAGCCAAGGCGGGAGGGCGGTCCAAGAGACCCAGTACTTC	CASSQGGRAVQETQYF
TRBV15	TRBJ1-2	NA	NA	TGTGCCACCAGAAAAAGGCGGGACGGCTATGGCTACACCTTC	CATRKRRDGYGYTF
TRBV12-3/TRBV12-4	TRBJ2-1	NA	NA	TGTGCCAGCAGTTTTCGGTGGTATGAGCAGTTCTTC	CASSFRWYEQFF
TRBV18	TRBJ1-1	NA	NA	TGTGCCAGCTCACCAACAGGACCCAGGGGCACTGAAGCTTTCTTT	CASSPTGPRGTEAFF
TRBV30	TRBJ1-3	NA	NA	TGTGCCTGGCCGGTGGGAAACACCATATATTTT	CAWPVGNTIYF
TRBV13	TRBJ2-1	TRBD2	NA	TGTGCCAGCAGGACTAGCGGGAGGGGGGGGGAGCAGTTCTTC	CASRTSGRGGEQFF
TRBV6-5	TRBJ2-7	TRBD2	NA	TGTGCCAGCAGTTACCGACTAGCGGGACAGGACGAGCAGTACTTC	CASSYRLAGQDEQYF
TRBV28	TRBJ2-3	NA	NA	TGTGCCAGCAGTGTTACTAGCACAGATACGCAGTATTTT	CASSVTSTDTQYF
TRBV5-6	TRBJ2-3	TRBD2	NA	TGTGCCAGCAGCTGGGGACTAGCGGGAAATGTCGATACGCAGTATTTT	CASSWGLAGNVDTQYF
TRBV19	TRBJ1-5	NA	NA	TGTGCCAGTAGTATGATCGGGAAGAGCAATCAGCCCCAGCATTTT	CASSMIGKSNQPQHF
TRBV11-2	TRBJ1-3	TRBD1	NA	TGTGCCAGCAGCGGCGGGACAGGTGCCCTTGGAAACACCATATATTTT	CASSGGTGALGNTIYF
TRBV29-1	TRBJ1-1	NA	NA	TGCAGCGTTACCATCGGGGGGAGGAACACTGAAGCTTTCTTT	CSVTIGGRNTEAFF
TRBV19	TRBJ1-5	NA	NA	TGTGCCAGTAGTATAGCCAGGGTGCGAAATCAGCCCCAGCATTTT	CASSIARVRNQPQHF
TRBV28	TRBJ2-3	NA	NA	TGTGCCAGCAGCGTTAACACAGATACGCAGTATTTT	CASSVNTDTQYF
TRBV6-5	TRBJ2-3	NA	once	TGTGCCAGCAGCCTCACAGATACGCAGTATTTT	CASSLTDTQYF
TRBV4-2	TRBJ2-6	TRBD1	NA	TGTGCCAGCAGCCAATACCCGGGACAGGGGTCCTCTGGGGCCAACGTCCTGACTTTC	CASSQYPGQGSSGANVLTF
TRBV28	TRBJ1-5	TRBD1	NA	TGTGCCAGCAGTAACAGGGGAGGTAGCAATCAGCCCCAGCATTTT	CASSNRGGSNQPQHF
TRBV4-1	TRBJ2-7	TRBD2	NA	TGCGCCAGCAGCCAACCGACTAGCGGGAGGGCCTATTACGAGCAGTACTTC	CASSQPTSGRAYYEQYF
TRBV6-1	TRBJ2-3	TRBD1	NA	TGTGCCAGCAGTGTTTCCGGGACAGGGGGCACAGATACGCAGTATTTT	CASSVSGTGGTDTQYF
TRBV10-3	TRBJ2-7	TRBD1	NA	TGTGCCATCAGTGGGACAGGGGACTCCTACGAGCAGTACTTC	CAISGTGDSYEQYF
TRBV19	TRBJ1-4	NA	NA	TGTGCCAGTAGTGGAGCAGGGAGGGCGGAAAAACTGTTTTTT	CASSGAGRAEKLFF
TRBV5-1	TRBJ2-1	TRBD2	NA	TGCGCCAGCAGCTTCCTCGGGGAGCTAGCGGGGAACTTGGGGAATGAGCAGTTCTTC	CASSFLGELAGNLGNEQFF
TRBV7-9	TRBJ1-2	TRBD1	once	TGTGCCAGCAGCTTGAGCGGGACAGGCGTCTATGGCTACACCTTC	CASSLSGTGVYGYTF
TRBV5-4	TRBJ2-3	NA	NA	TGTGCCAGCAGCAATAAAAGCGGGGATACGCAGTATTTT	CASSNKSGDTQYF
TRBV21-1	TRBJ2-5	NA	NA	TGTGCCAGCAGCACAGCCGCCCCGCCTAGCGCCAAAGAGACCCAGTACTTC	CASSTAAPPSAKETQYF
TRBV29-1	TRBJ1-2	TRBD1	NA	TGCAGCGTTGGTCCGGACAGGCCCCCTGCTAACTATGGCTACACCTTC	CSVGPDRPPANYGYTF
TRBV5-1	TRBJ2-7	NA	NA	TGCGCCAGCAGCTTGGTCTCAGGGTCTCCGGACTACGAGCAGTACTTC	CASSLVSGSPDYEQYF
TRBV2	TRBJ1-4	NA	NA	TGTGCCAGCAGCGGAGCTACAGGGCGGTCCGAAAAACTGTTTTTT	CASSGATGRSEKLFF
TRBV30	TRBJ1-4	NA	once	TGTGCCTGGAGTGTACTTGGGGGCCGCGGGGAAAAACTGTTTTTT	CAWSVLGGRGEKLFF
TRBV4-1	TRBJ2-2	NA	NA	TGCGCCAGCCAGGAGGATAAGGCGAACACCGGGGAGCTGTTTTTT	CASQEDKANTGELFF
TRBV11-3	TRBJ1-1	NA	NA	TGTGCCAGCAGCTTGCTCAGGGCAAACACTGAAGCTTTCTTT	CASSLLRANTEAFF
TRBV18	TRBJ1-1	TRBD1	NA	TGTGCCAGCCAAGAACAGGGGGCAGGGACTGAAGCTTTCTTT	CASQEQGAGTEAFF
TRBV9	TRBJ1-5	TRBD1	NA	TGTGCCAGCAGCGTAGACAGGGGGCTGCAGCCCCAGCATTTT	CASSVDRGLQPQHF
TRBV5-6	TRBJ2-7	NA	NA	TGTGCCAGCAGCTTGGGACTAGAGCAGTACTTC	CASSLGLEQYF
TRBV19	TRBJ1-5	NA	NA	TGTGCCAGTAATTTTCGGGATCAGCCCCAGCATTTT	CASNFRDQPQHF
TRBV30	TRBJ1-2	TRBD1	NA	TGTGCCTGGAATAGACAGGGGCCAGGTGGCTACACCTTC	CAWNRQGPGGYTF
TRBV2	TRBJ2-7	TRBD1	few	TGTGCCAGCATGGGTGACAGGGTCTCCTACGAGCAGTACTTC	CASMGDRVSYEQYF
TRBV9	TRBJ1-4	TRBD1	NA	TGTGCCAGCAGCACCCGGACAGGGACTAATGAAAAACTGTTTTTT	CASSTRTGTNEKLFF
TRBV5-8	TRBJ1-1	NA	NA	TGTGCCAGCAGCTTTTTGACAGGAGTAATGAACACTGAAGCTTTCTTT	CASSFLTGVMNTEAFF
TRBV5-1	TRBJ2-1	NA	once	TGCGCCAGCAGCTTGGCCGGCGGGAACGGGTACAATGAGCAGTTCTTC	CASSLAGGNGYNEQFF
TRBV7-8	TRBJ1-3	NA	NA	TGTGCCAGCAGCTTAGTCCCCCAGATCTCTGGAAACACCATATATTTT	CASSLVPQISGNTIYF
TRBV7-2	TRBJ1-2	TRBD1	NA	TGTGCCAGCAGCTTATCGGGACAGCACTATGGCTACACCTTC	CASSLSGQHYGYTF
TRBV19	TRBJ2-2	TRBD2	NA	TGTGCCAGTAGTATCCTAGCGGGAGGGCCAAACACCGGGGAGCTGTTTTTT	CASSILAGGPNTGELFF
TRBV5-1	TRBJ2-1	TRBD2	NA	TGCGCCAGCAGCTTTATGGGAGGGGATTACAATGAGCAGTTCTTC	CASSFMGGDYNEQFF
TRBV27	TRBJ1-6	TRBD1	NA	TGTGCCAGCAGACCGACCGGACAGGGAGGATCACCCCTCCACTTT	CASRPTGQGGSPLHF
TRBV7-9	TRBJ1-6	TRBD1	NA	TGTGCCAGCAGCATAAACAGGGGAAGGTCCTATAATTCACCCCTCCACTTT	CASSINRGRSYNSPLHF
TRBV29-1	TRBJ1-1	TRBD1	NA	TGCAGCGTTGGGGGACAGGGGGAGGTCTTGACTGAAGCTTTCTTT	CSVGGQGEVLTEAFF
TRBV6-5	TRBJ1-1	TRBD1	NA	TGTGCCAGTACAGGGGTAATGAACACTGAAGCTTTCTTT	CASTGVMNTEAFF
TRBV7-3	TRBJ2-5	NA	NA	TGTGCCAGCAGCCCCCGTGGGGGGAGGGAGACCCAGTACTTC	CASSPRGGRETQYF
TRBV3-1/TRBV3-2	TRBJ1-1	TRBD1	NA	TGTGCCAGCAGCGACAGGGTTAACACTGAAGCTTTCTTT	CASSDRVNTEAFF
TRBV27	TRBJ1-5	TRBD1	NA	TGTGCCAGCAGTTTCGACAGGGGCCCTAATCAGCCCCAGCATTTT	CASSFDRGPNQPQHF
TRBV7-2	TRBJ2-7	TRBD2	NA	TGTGCCAGCAGCCAATCCGGGACTAGCGGGAGCTACGAGCAGTACTTC	CASSQSGTSGSYEQYF
TRBV28	TRBJ1-2	NA	NA	TGTGCCAGCAGTTTAGACACCAACTATGGCTACACCTTC	CASSLDTNYGYTF
TRBV7-6	TRBJ2-5	TRBD1	NA	TGTGCCAGCAGCCCGAGACAGGGTTTGGGAGAGACCCAGTACTTC	CASSPRQGLGETQYF